This entry lists 9 T cell receptor beta chains sequenced from one sample in a study of OX40 agonist ivuxolimab in advanced cancers. Libraries were prepared by immunoSEQ multiplex PCR; TCRdb keeps only in-frame clonotypes and omits some of them. The table lists about 79,000 clones, around 85% of them singletons. The specimen comprised CD4+ or CD8+ T cells sorted from blood, sampled in a trial of the OX40 agonist ivuxolimab. The receptors here all came from an adult with an advanced solid tumor such as melanoma, head and neck, liver or kidney cancer.

CDR3 nucleotides: TGTGCCAGCAGTGCATCGGCAGGGGGTAATCAGCCCCAGCATTTT. It codes for CASSASAGGNQPQHF. The chain has TRBV2 and TRBJ1-5; 7 nucleotides line up with TRBD1. With V trimmed by 4 bases and J by 4 bases, 7 bases remained unmatched. The CDR3 has 15 amino acids. The germline CDR1 and CDR2 sequences are SNHLY and FYNNEI.

The rearrangement uses TRBV28 and TRBJ1-5, with a weak D call TRBD1 (6 bases). The CDR3 is 16 amino acids. Germline V gene data show CDR1 as MDHEN and CDR2 as SYDVKM. Trimming pared 0 bases from V and 6 bases from J, leaving 15 bases between. CDR3 coding DNA: TGTGCCAGCAGTTTATGGGTCGGCGGGGGCGGTCAGCCCCAGCATTTT. Translated: CASSLWVGGGGQPQHF.

This clone was observed once. V and J are TRBV28 and TRBJ2-5; D ambiguous. Germline V gene data show CDR1 as MDHEN and CDR2 as SYDVKM. V gave up 3 bases and J gave up 0 bases, with 5 bases separating them. CDR3 size: 13 residues. The CDR3 nucleotides read TGTGCCAGCAGTTTTGGGTACCAAGAGACCCAGTACTTC. Translation: CASSFGYQETQYF.

The rearrangement links TRBV6-6 to TRBJ1-2; possibly TRBD1 for D (5 bases). Germline V gene data show CDR1 as MNHNY and CDR2 as SVGAGI (reference sequence). The CDR3 extends over 14 amino acids. Trimming pared 4 bases from V and 2 bases from J, leaving 11 bases between. The CDR3 DNA is TGTGCCAGCAGTTCCGGGACTCCGAACTATGGCTACACCTTC. Amino acid sequence: CASSSGTPNYGYTF.

The V call is TRBV5-1, the J call TRBJ1-1, with a possible D match to TRBD1 (6 bases). V shed 3 bases and J shed 0 bases, with 15 bases lying between them. The CDR3 runs to 16 residues. CDR1 is SGHRS, CDR2 YFSETQ, per germline. The CDR3 protein is CASSWSGGAMNTEAFF. CDR3 DNA: TGCGCCAGCAGCTGGAGCGGGGGGGCAATGAACACTGAAGCTTTCTTT.

The CDR3 protein is CASSLFYGYTF. The DNA for the CDR3 is TGTGCCAGCAGTTTGTTCTATGGCTACACCTTC. The genes are TRBV28 and TRBJ1-2, with D unclear. The CDR3 runs 11 residues. Germline CDR1 is MDHEN and CDR2 is SYDVKM. With 3 bases removed from V and 4 bases from J, the gap between germline ends came to 3 bases.

This clone was recorded once. The rearrangement uses TRBV30 and TRBJ1-5, with D perhaps TRBD1 (6 bases). Looked up from germline, CDR1 is GTSNPN and CDR2 is SVGIG (reference sequence). V lost 5 bases and J 5 bases, leaving 13 bases between the germline ends. CDR3 size: 13 residues. CDR3 amino acids: CAWRGAGDQPQHF. CDR3 DNA: TGTGCCTGGCGGGGGGCGGGAGATCAGCCCCAGCATTTT.

The chain employs TRBV6-5 and TRBJ1-1, with D possibly TRBD1 on 6 matching bases. The CDR3 length is 14 residues. Germline V CDR1 and CDR2: MNHEY, SVGAGI. With 6 bases removed from V and 8 bases from J, the gap between germline ends came to 19 bases. The CDR3 spells CASSPGGPIQEAFF. As DNA, the CDR3 is TGTGCCAGCAGCCCCGGGGGGCCGATCCAGGAAGCTTTCTTT.

J is TRBJ2-7 and V is TRBV20-1; unclear D gene. This CDR3 spans 11 amino acids. Germline V lookup: CDR1 DFQATT, CDR2 SNEGSKA (reference sequence). V was clipped by 6 bases and J by 4 bases, with 10 bases between them. The CDR3 nucleotides are TGCAGTGCCTCACTTGATTACGAGCAGTACTTC. Its protein is CSASLDYEQYF.